These T cell receptor beta chains were read from a single sample in a study of human T cells and chemical hapten exposure. TCRdb analysed the RACE reads with MiXCR anew, one entry per CDR3 protein. The data show some 81,000 distinct CDR3 sequences, with under 9% seen just once and less than 2% held by the top ten. The sample consisted of whole blood, taken in connection with sensitization to the hapten diphenylcyclopropenone (DPC). Receptors were obtained from a woman aged 30 to 39 with alopecia areata. Some clones in this sample may be carry-over from other donors' samples. Both conserved end residues are part of each CDR3. A D gene is named only where the DNA matches it firmly. Size is omitted from some rows. Given values are once, few, many or a class for expanded clones.

J | size | V | D | DNA | CDR3
TRBJ2-3 | many | TRBV7-9 | TRBD2 | TGTGCCAGCAGCTTATACCCTCGGGGGGGCACAGATACGCAGTATTTT | CASSLYPRGGTDTQYF
TRBJ2-3 | many | TRBV7-3 | - | TGTGCCAGCAGCCGAAACGACCCGGGAGATACGCAGTATTTT | CASSRNDPGDTQYF
TRBJ2-1 | many | TRBV6-6 | - | TGTGCCAGCAGTCCGCAGGGGAATGAGCAGTTCTTC | CASSPQGNEQFF
TRBJ2-1 | many | TRBV6-2/TRBV6-3 | - | TGTGCCAGCAGTTACGGGCTACTAGAGCAGTTCTTC | CASSYGLLEQFF
TRBJ1-5 | few | TRBV19 | - | TGTGCCAGTAGTATTTCTGACAGCCGGAGCAATCAGCCCCAGCATTTT | CASSISDSRSNQPQHF
TRBJ2-5 | few | TRBV13 | TRBD1 | TGTGCCAGCAGCATTGACAGGGAAGAGACCCAGTACTTC | CASSIDREETQYF
TRBJ1-2 | - | TRBV6-2/TRBV6-3 | - | TGTGCCAGCAAATCTCATCCGGGAAGGAACTATGGCTACACCTTC | CASKSHPGRNYGYTF
TRBJ1-1 | - | TRBV11-2 | - | TGTGCCAGCAGCTCCGGGCATATCACTGAAGCTTTCTTT | CASSSGHITEAFF
TRBJ1-1 | many | TRBV9 | - | TGTGCCAGCAGCGCAGAACGGGGGTCTGAAGCTTTCTTT | CASSAERGSEAFF
TRBJ1-1 | - | TRBV12-3/TRBV12-4 | - | TGTGCCAGCACCCCGGAGAGGGATACTGAAGCTTTCTTT | CASTPERDTEAFF
TRBJ1-2 | few | TRBV27 | - | TGTGCCAGCAGTTTAGCGCAGGCCCCCTATGGCTACACCTTC | CASSLAQAPYGYTF
TRBJ2-2 | few | TRBV25-1 | TRBD1 | TGTGCCAGCAGTGAGGCGCGACAGGGGCACACCGGGGAGCTGTTTTTT | CASSEARQGHTGELFF
TRBJ1-1 | few | TRBV12-3/TRBV12-4 | - | TGTGCCAGCAGGGGGGGATTGACGGGAACTGAAGCTTTCTTT | CASRGGLTGTEAFF
TRBJ2-1 | - | TRBV18 | - | TGTGCCAGCTCACCAGGGGCCTTCTACGATAAGCAGTTCTTC | CASSPGAFYDKQFF
TRBJ2-3 | many | TRBV10-3 | TRBD1 | TGTGCCGCTAGACAGGGGGGAGGTTATACAGATACGCAGTATTTT | CAARQGGGYTDTQYF
TRBJ2-3 | few | TRBV7-8 | TRBD2 | TGTGCCAGCTCGCCGGTAGCGGGGTTCTGGGATACGCAGTATTTT | CASSPVAGFWDTQYF
TRBJ2-5 | many | TRBV6-5 | TRBD2 | TGTGCCAGCAGTAGCGGGGCCCGGGAGACCCAGTACTTC | CASSSGARETQYF
TRBJ1-1 | - | TRBV7-6 | - | TGTGCCAGCAGCTTAGGGGAAGAAGCTTTCTTT | CASSLGEEAFF
TRBJ2-1 | - | TRBV2 | - | TGTGCCAGCTCGGGGGGCACCGCGCCCCGAATATGGGGTGAGCAGTTCTTC | CASSGGTAPRIWGEQFF
TRBJ2-3 | few | TRBV12-3/TRBV12-4 | - | TGTGCCAGCAGTAACGATGGGGGAGCCCCGAATACGCAGTATTTT | CASSNDGGAPNTQYF
TRBJ2-1 | - | TRBV5-4 | - | TGTGCCAGCAGCTTGGTACCGACAGGTGATTGCTACAATGAGCAGTTCTTC | CASSLVPTGDCYNEQFF
TRBJ2-7 | - | TRBV5-4 | - | TGTGCCAGCAGCTTGGGGGTGGTGCAGTACTTC | CASSLGVVQYF
TRBJ1-1 | many | TRBV21-1 | - | TGTGCCAGCAGCAAAGGGGGCGGACCAACGAACACTGAAGCTTTCTTT | CASSKGGGPTNTEAFF
TRBJ1-6 | many | TRBV5-8 | - | TGTGCCAGCAGCTTGGAAGACAGGTCGTTCTCCTATAATTCACCCCTCCACTTT | CASSLEDRSFSYNSPLHF
TRBJ1-5 | many | TRBV5-1 | - | TGCGCCAGCAGCCCCGGCCCAGGGGAACAGCCCCAGCATTTT | CASSPGPGEQPQHF
TRBJ1-6 | - | TRBV13 | - | TGTGCCAGCAACGGAGGACAGTACCATTCACCCCTCCACTTT | CASNGGQYHSPLHF
TRBJ2-3 | many | TRBV12-3/TRBV12-4 | TRBD2 | TGTGCCAGCAGGCCACGGGGGGACGCCGGCCCGTATTTT | CASRPRGDAGPYF
TRBJ2-1 | few | TRBV29-1 | TRBD2 | TGCAGCGTAGCGGGGTTAACCTACAATGAGCAGTTCTTC | CSVAGLTYNEQFF
TRBJ2-5 | - | TRBV5-1 | - | TGCGCCAGCAGCTCTAGGGGGGGTGAGACCCAGTACTTC | CASSSRGGETQYF
TRBJ2-7 | many | TRBV3-1 | - | TGTGCCAGCAGCCAAGTACCGAGATCCTACGAGCAGTACTTC | CASSQVPRSYEQYF
TRBJ1-2 | many | TRBV5-1 | TRBD1 | TGCGCCAGCAGCACCGGAGGAACAGGGGGCGCGCTCTATGGCTACACCTTC | CASSTGGTGGALYGYTF
TRBJ2-2 | many | TRBV20-1 | - | TGCAGTGCTAGAGATAGTCACAGGACCACCGGGGAGCTGTTTTTT | CSARDSHRTTGELFF
TRBJ1-5 | few | TRBV7-9 | - | TGTGCCAGCAGCTTTTACCCGGATGGTCAGCCCCAGCATTTT | CASSFYPDGQPQHF
TRBJ2-2 | many | TRBV7-8 | TRBD2 | TGTGCCAGCAGCTTAGCGCCTAGCGGGGGCTTTGAGGTCACCGGGGAGCTGTTTTTT | CASSLAPSGGFEVTGELFF
TRBJ1-1 | once | TRBV20-1 | - | TGCAGTGCTAGAGACGGCAGTTGGAATGAAGCTTTCTTT | CSARDGSWNEAFF
TRBJ1-1 | - | TRBV5-4 | - | TGTACCAGCAGCTTAGATTCGGGGAAAGGCGGAGAAGCTTTCTTT | CTSSLDSGKGGEAFF
TRBJ1-3 | many | TRBV18 | - | TGTGCCAGCTCACCAGCGGACTACTCTGGAAACACCATATATTTT | CASSPADYSGNTIYF
TRBJ2-7 | - | TRBV12-3/TRBV12-4 | - | TGTGCCAGCAGCCCCTCCCCAAGGCCCCACGAGCAGTACTTC | CASSPSPRPHEQYF
TRBJ2-1 | many | TRBV5-1 | TRBD2 | TGCGCCAGCAGCTCTGGTGGGACTACCTCCTACAATGAGCAGTTCTTC | CASSSGGTTSYNEQFF
TRBJ2-7 | - | TRBV30 | - | TGTGCCTGGAGTGTGGACTCCTACGAGCAGTACTTC | CAWSVDSYEQYF
TRBJ1-6 | few | TRBV27 | - | TGTGCCAGCACCCCCTCGACGGGGGGCCGGTCTTCACCCCTCCACTTT | CASTPSTGGRSSPLHF
TRBJ1-1 | many | TRBV7-9 | TRBD1 | TGTGCCTCTGAGACAGGGATGAACACTGAAGCTTTCTTT | CASETGMNTEAFF
TRBJ2-3 | - | TRBV19 | - | TGTGCCAGTAGTATGTGGCGGGGTAGTCAGTATTTT | CASSMWRGSQYF
TRBJ2-7 | few | TRBV6-5 | - | TGTGCCAGCAGTTACAAGCAGTCAGGGTACGAGCAGTACTTC | CASSYKQSGYEQYF
TRBJ2-3 | many | TRBV5-4 | - | TGTGCCAGCAGCTTGGCCGGGGCCACAGATACGCAGTATTTT | CASSLAGATDTQYF
TRBJ1-3 | many | TRBV20-1 | TRBD1 | TGCAGTGCTAGAGGAACAGGGGGCTCTGGAAACACCATATATTTT | CSARGTGGSGNTIYF
TRBJ1-3 | many | TRBV20-1 | - | TGCAGTGCCGAGATAAAGGACTCCGCTTTCGGAAACACCATATATTTT | CSAEIKDSAFGNTIYF
TRBJ2-3 | many | TRBV7-8 | - | TGTGCCAGCAGCTTTTTTTTGCATACGCAGTATTTT | CASSFFLHTQYF
TRBJ1-1 | few | TRBV29-1 | - | TGCAGCGTTGTGCCTGACACTGAAGCTTTCTTT | CSVVPDTEAFF
TRBJ1-1 | once | TRBV30 | TRBD1 | TGTGCCTGGAGGAAGCAGGGGGTCACTGAAGCTTTCTTT | CAWRKQGVTEAFF
TRBJ1-1 | - | TRBV7-2 | - | TGTGCCAGCAGCAGCGCCTTCAGCACTGAAGCTTTCTTT | CASSSAFSTEAFF
TRBJ2-7 | many | TRBV6-6 | - | TGTGCCAGCTCGATCAGGACAGTCCACGAGCAGTACTTC | CASSIRTVHEQYF
TRBJ2-1 | many | TRBV11-2 | - | TGTGCCAGCAGCTTAGGTGGGGGGACAAACAATGAGCAGTTCTTC | CASSLGGGTNNEQFF
TRBJ2-3 | many | TRBV7-9 | - | TGTGCCAGCACGCCAGGAGTCGTCTCTAGCACAGATACGCAGTATTTT | CASTPGVVSSTDTQYF
TRBJ2-3 | - | TRBV20-1 | - | TGCAGTGCTACCCAGGGTGGGAGTGTGGTAGATACGCAGTATTTT | CSATQGGSVVDTQYF
TRBJ2-1 | many | TRBV20-1 | - | TGCAGTGCGAGCCGTCTAGAGAGCTCCTACAATGAGCAGTTCTTC | CSASRLESSYNEQFF
TRBJ2-1 | - | TRBV28 | TRBD2 | TGTGCCAGCAGTTCCGCTAGCGGGGGGTACAATGAGCAGTTCTTC | CASSSASGGYNEQFF
TRBJ1-1 | - | TRBV5-1 | - | TGCGCCAGCGGATCGGACACCACAGTGAACACTGAAGCTTTCTTT | CASGSDTTVNTEAFF
TRBJ2-7 | - | TRBV7-8 | - | TGTGCCAGCAGCTCGCCCGCCCCCGCAAGTTCGTACTACGAGCAGTACTTC | CASSSPAPASSYYEQYF